These 18 T cell receptor beta chains originate from one sample sequenced in a study of graft-versus-host responses after intestinal transplantation. The protocol was immunoSEQ multiplex PCR, while the TCRdb copy is restricted to in-frame clones and leaves out a portion. The sample has more than 12,000 clones, around 64% seen once. Intraepithelial and lamina propria lymphocytes were released after the graft tissue was processed. The sample here was ileum tissue, taken around 690 days after intestinal transplantation. The receptors shown here come from a human patient who received an intestinal transplant, so some T cells may come from the graft donor.

The rearrangement links TRBV28 to TRBJ2-7; 7 bases align to TRBD1. The J segment lost 7 bases and the V segment lost 6 bases, leaving 15 bases of the junction unmatched. The CDR3 consists of 15 residues. CDR1 and CDR2 (germline): MDHEN, SYDVKM. The CDR3 DNA reads as TGTGCCAGCAGATACCGGGGACAGTTCGTCGGGGAGCAGTACTTC. This gives the protein CASRYRGQFVGEQYF.

The chain links TRBV5-4 to TRBJ1-4, with a weak D call TRBD1 (5 bases). Germline-derived CDR1 and CDR2 are SGHNT and YYREEE (reference sequence). V lost 4 bases to trimming and J lost 7 bases, with 8 bases between them. CDR3 size: 12 residues. The CDR3 loop is CASSQGTEKLFF. In nucleotides, the CDR3 is TGTGCCAGCAGCCAAGGGACTGAAAAACTGTTTTTT.

This clone appeared a single time. The chain combines TRBV19 with TRBJ2-3; 7 bases map to TRBD1. Germline V gene lookup returns CDR1 LNHDA and CDR2 SQIVND (reference sequence). This CDR3 contains 14 residues. CDR3 nucleotides: TGTGTCACCACGGACAGGACTTCCACAGATACGCAGTATTTT. Translated: CVTTDRTSTDTQYF.

This chain joins TRBV7-6 and TRBJ2-7, with 8 bases identical to TRBD2. This CDR3 has 14 amino acids. CDR1 is SGHVS, CDR2 FNYEAQ, per germline. The trim removed 4 bases at V and 2 bases at J, leaving 4 bases unmatched. The CDR3, as DNA: TGTGCCAGCAGCTATCGGGGGGGCCCCTACGAGCAGTACTTC. Translated, it gives CASSYRGGPYEQYF.

This chain joins TRBV7-2 and TRBJ2-3; no firm D call. Trimming removed 3 bases at V and 3 bases at J, with 10 bases between. The CDR3 has 14 residues. Germline V lookup: CDR1 SGHTA, CDR2 FQGNSA. CDR3 coding DNA: TGTGCCAGCAGCTTCCGCCCCCGGACAGATACGCAGTATTTT. This sequence encodes CASSFRPRTDTQYF.

By share, this clone counts as medium-sized. The J gene is TRBJ1-5, the V gene TRBV28; D is unclear. Germline CDR1 and CDR2: MDHEN and SYDVKM. The length of the CDR3 is 14 residues. The V end lost 3 bases, the J end lost 0 bases, and 6 bases lay between the germline ends. CDR3 amino acids: CASSFEGSNQPQHF. For the CDR3, the DNA is TGTGCCAGCAGTTTCGAGGGTAGCAATCAGCCCCAGCATTTT.

A single count supports this clone. The chain employs TRBV5-1 and TRBJ2-1; a weak D match, TRBD1 (5 bases). Trimming stripped 2 bases from V and 4 bases from J, with 13 bases between. Germline CDR1 reads SGHRS; CDR2 reads YFSETQ. This CDR3 is 15 amino acids long. This CDR3 is CASSLTRVTYNEQFF. CDR3 sequence (DNA): TGCGCCAGCAGCTTAACCAGGGTGACTTACAATGAGCAGTTCTTC.

The gene calls are TRBV5-1 and TRBJ1-2, with 8 bases lining up with TRBD1. V was pared by 6 bases and J by 10 bases, with 11 bases of the junction left unmatched. The germline CDR1 and CDR2 sequences are SGHRS and YFSETQ. This CDR3 spans 13 amino acids. The chain's CDR3 is CASKQGAGVDYTF. In DNA form, the CDR3 reads TGCGCCAGCAAGCAGGGGGCGGGAGTCGACTACACCTTC.

The chain links TRBV9 to TRBJ2-3; tentatively, D is TRBD1 (6 bases). The CDR3 runs 13 residues. Germline-derived CDR1 and CDR2 are SGDLS and YYNGEE. V was cut by 0 bases and J by 6 bases, with 8 bases left in between. The DNA of the CDR3 is TGTGCCAGCAGCGTAGGCAGGGGTGATACGCAGTATTTT. This encodes CASSVGRGDTQYF.

The V gene is TRBV25-1, the J gene TRBJ2-7, with D perhaps TRBD2 (6 bases). V was clipped by 5 bases and J by 7 bases, with 30 bases between them. Germline V gene sequence: CDR1 MGHDK, CDR2 SYGVNS. CDR3 length equals 18 residues. The DNA for the CDR3 is TGTGCCAGCAGTACCTTATTGCGGCTAGCGAACGGATATGGGGAGCAGTACTTC. Protein product: CASSTLLRLANGYGEQYF.

This clone was seen more than once but under ten times. This rearrangement joins TRBV7-2 to TRBJ2-3; 7 bases are a match to TRBD2. With V trimmed by 5 bases and J by 3 bases, 8 bases remained unmatched. Germline-derived CDR1 and CDR2 are SGHTA and FQGNSA. CDR3 size: 15 residues. The CDR3 spells CASSPRGDRTDTQYF. The CDR3 nucleotides are TGTGCCAGCAGCCCTCGGGGGGATAGGACAGATACGCAGTATTTT.

The rearrangement joins TRBV5-6 to TRBJ1-1; 7 bases are shared with TRBD1. Germline CDR1 is SGHDT and CDR2 is YYEEEE. Trimming cost V 4 bases and J 11 bases; bases outside gene matches: 14. This CDR3 comprises 14 residues. CDR3 amino acids: CASSPLSDRRWAFF. The CDR3, as DNA: TGTGCCAGCAGCCCTCTATCGGACAGGCGTTGGGCTTTCTTT.

This clone has more than one count but fewer than ten. This sequence joins TRBV2 and TRBJ2-3, with 11 bases lining up with TRBD2. Germline-derived CDR1 and CDR2 are SNHLY and FYNNEI. The CDR3 is 16 residues long. The V and J ends lost 2 bases and 0 bases, in that order; junction bases with no gene match: 1. The CDR3 DNA sequence: TGTGCCAGCAGTGAACGGACTAGCGGGAGCACAGATACGCAGTATTTT. This encodes CASSERTSGSTDTQYF.

This chain links TRBV28 with TRBJ2-2; 8 bases align to TRBD1. The CDR3 is 14 amino acids. Germline V gene data show CDR1 as MDHEN and CDR2 as SYDVKM. Trimming removed 11 bases from V and 2 bases from J; junction bases left unmatched: 7. The CDR3 nucleotides are TGTGCCGGCCGGACAGGGCTCAACACCGGGGAGCTGTTTTTT. Protein: CAGRTGLNTGELFF.

The chain recombines TRBV4-1 with TRBJ2-3, with TRBD1 matching over 9 bases. Unmatched junction bases numbered 8, after V lost 0 bases and J lost 4 bases. Germline V gene sequence: CDR1 MGHRA, CDR2 YSYEKL. The CDR3 covers 17 residues. Written as DNA, the CDR3 is TGCGCCAGCAGCCAAGAGTGGGACAGGGAGGTTGCAGATACGCAGTATTTT. Translation: CASSQEWDREVADTQYF.

This clone occurred once. The genes are TRBV6-5 and TRBJ2-7; 8 nucleotides match TRBD2. V trimming: 0 bases; J trimming: 3 bases; junction bases outside the gene matches: 4. The CDR3 is made up of 15 amino acids. Germline CDR1 is MNHEY and CDR2 is SVGAGI. The CDR3 spells CASSYSAGGVYEQYF. The CDR3 nucleotides are TGTGCCAGCAGTTACTCCGCGGGAGGAGTCTACGAGCAGTACTTC.

V gene TRBV9 combines with J gene TRBJ2-5, with no clear D. Deletions cut 1 base from V and 5 bases from J, with 15 bases between. The V gene's germline CDR1 is SGDLS and CDR2 YYNGEE. CDR3 length: 15 amino acids. CDR3 bases: TGTGCCAGCAGCGTAACAGTGGACGTAACGGAGACCCAGTACTTC. As protein: CASSVTVDVTETQYF.

This chain uses TRBV4-1 with TRBJ2-5; TRBD1 agrees at 10 bases. The CDR3 length is 15 residues. Germline V gives CDR1 MGHRA, CDR2 YSYEKL. With 1 base clipped from V and 11 bases from J, the junction kept 10 bases outside the gene matches. CDR3 amino acids: CASSQGPGQGREQYF. CDR3 sequence (DNA): TGCGCCAGCAGCCAAGGGCCGGGACAGGGGAGGGAGCAGTACTTC.